The source of this TCR beta chain is a study of shared clonotypes between healthy human individuals. Study results and limitations: Donor clonotype sharing was expected to depend on sequencing depth.

Sequencing was performed with immunoSEQ multiplex PCR; in TCRdb, only in-frame clones are kept and a portion is missing. The table lists 150,000 to 200,000 clones, just under 95% of them singletons. Comments on this clone: Antigen specificity is unknown.

Germline V gene sequence: CDR1 GTSNPN, CDR2 SVGIG (reference sequence). The CDR3 contains 14 residues. The V gene end was trimmed by 2 bases and the J gene end by 10 bases; junction bases not matched to a gene: 5. Within Nashville, Tennessee resided all donors, each a Caucasian adult. The receptor's source is a woman aged 25-40 years in good health. Sequenced material: naive CD4+ T cells sorted from blood. The subset here: CD45RA+ positively selected. The chain carries TRBV30 and TRBJ2-2, with TRBD2 matching over 12 bases. The CDR3 coding sequence is TGTGCCTGGAGTTTAGCTAGCGGGAGGGTGGAGCTGTTTTTT. Its translation: CAWSLASGRVELFF.